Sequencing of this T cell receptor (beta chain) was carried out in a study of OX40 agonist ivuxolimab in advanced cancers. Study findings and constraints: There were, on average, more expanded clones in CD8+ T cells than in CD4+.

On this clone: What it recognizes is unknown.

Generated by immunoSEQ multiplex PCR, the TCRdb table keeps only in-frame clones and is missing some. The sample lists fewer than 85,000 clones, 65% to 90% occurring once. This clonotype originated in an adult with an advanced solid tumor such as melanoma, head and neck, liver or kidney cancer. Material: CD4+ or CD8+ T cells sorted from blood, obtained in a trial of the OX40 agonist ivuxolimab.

The CDR3 here is CASTLAGRYEQYF. CDR3 coding DNA: TGTGCCAGCACGCTAGCGGGAAGGTACGAGCAGTACTTC. This chain uses TRBV6-5 with TRBJ2-7; TRBD2 matches at 9 bases. V dropped 7 bases and J dropped 4; count of bases not matched to a gene: 5. Germline-derived CDR1 and CDR2 are MNHEY and SVGAGI. This CDR3 is built from 13 residues.